This T cell receptor beta chain was captured in a study of control samples from healthy donors and cancer patients. The data were produced by immunoSEQ multiplex PCR, yet TCRdb's version contains in-frame clones alone and is incomplete. The sample includes 80,000 or so clones, 75% to 95% of them seen just once. Remarks on this clone: One junction end disagrees with the germline gene, perhaps due to a read error.

The length of the CDR3 is 10 residues. Germline V CDR1 and CDR2: SGHRS, YFSETQ. The source of this sequence is a man aged 45 to 65 in good health. This chain uses TRBV5-1 with TRBJ2-1, with D unresolved. The sample was blood. In DNA, the CDR3 is TGCGCCAGCAGCTTATCGGACCTGGTCTTC. Its protein product is CASSLSDLVF. Full variable domain (missing parts from reference TRBV5-1 and TRBJ2-1): KAGVTQTPRYLIKTRGQQVTLSCSPISGHRSVSWYQQTPGQGLQFLFEYFSETQRNKGNFPGRFSGRQFSNSRSEMNVSTLELGDSALYLCASSLSDLVFGPGTRLTVL.